The rows below give T cell receptor beta chains drawn from one sample of a study of human T cells and chemical hapten exposure. TCRdb reprocessed the 5' RACE reads with MiXCR, giving one entry per CDR3 protein. The sample has over 95,000 distinct CDR3 sequences, around 20% seen once; the top ten hold 2.5% to 3.5%. The receptors come from a human donor in good health. Each CDR3 is given with its conserved first and last residue. A D gene is named only where the DNA matches it firmly. A row's size may be missing; if present it is once, few, many or a size class.

clone_size: few; d_call: .; v_call: TRBV4-1; j_call: TRBJ2-7; cdr3_nt: TGCGCCAGCAGCCAAGATAGGACTTATTTACGGGAGCAGTACTTC; cdr3_aa: CASSQDRTYLREQYF
clone_size: .; d_call: TRBD2; v_call: TRBV5-5; j_call: TRBJ2-5; cdr3_nt: TGTGCCAGCAGCTTGGCCCGTGCTAGCGGGAGCGAGACCCAGTACTTC; cdr3_aa: CASSLARASGSETQYF
clone_size: many; d_call: .; v_call: TRBV29-1; j_call: TRBJ2-1; cdr3_nt: TGCAGCGTTGGTGTCGCGGCCTACAATGAGCAGTTCTTC; cdr3_aa: CSVGVAAYNEQFF
clone_size: .; d_call: TRBD2; v_call: TRBV20-1; j_call: TRBJ2-1; cdr3_nt: TGCAGTGCTGGAATAGCGGGAGGGCCCTACAATGAGCAGTTCTTC; cdr3_aa: CSAGIAGGPYNEQFF
clone_size: .; d_call: TRBD1; v_call: TRBV12-5; j_call: TRBJ2-1; cdr3_nt: TGTGCTAGTGGCCTCTACAGGGGTGAGCAGTTCTTC; cdr3_aa: CASGLYRGEQFF
clone_size: few; d_call: .; v_call: TRBV6-5; j_call: TRBJ2-3; cdr3_nt: TGTGCCAGCAGTTACGGGGTTACTAGCACAGATACGCAGTATTTT; cdr3_aa: CASSYGVTSTDTQYF
clone_size: few; d_call: .; v_call: TRBV6-5; j_call: TRBJ2-1; cdr3_nt: TGTGCCAGCAGTTACGAGGCGGGACGCTCCTACAATGAGCAGTTCTTC; cdr3_aa: CASSYEAGRSYNEQFF
clone_size: .; d_call: TRBD2; v_call: TRBV5-4; j_call: TRBJ2-5; cdr3_nt: TGTGCCAGCAGCAGCGGGAGGGGTTCCCAAGAGACCCAGTACTTC; cdr3_aa: CASSSGRGSQETQYF
clone_size: few; d_call: .; v_call: TRBV28; j_call: TRBJ1-1; cdr3_nt: TGTGCCAGCAGTGGGGGGGGGGCAGGGAGGACTGAAGCTTTCTTT; cdr3_aa: CASSGGGAGRTEAFF
clone_size: few; d_call: .; v_call: TRBV5-1; j_call: TRBJ2-7; cdr3_nt: TGCGCCAGCAGCTTGGACAGCGTCTACGAGCAGTACTTC; cdr3_aa: CASSLDSVYEQYF
clone_size: .; d_call: TRBD2; v_call: TRBV27; j_call: TRBJ2-7; cdr3_nt: TGTGCCAGCAGTGCCTGGAGCGGGAGTTACGAGCAGTACTTC; cdr3_aa: CASSAWSGSYEQYF
clone_size: few; d_call: TRBD2; v_call: TRBV3-1; j_call: TRBJ2-7; cdr3_nt: TGTGCCAGCAGCCAGGCCGGGACTAGCGGGAGAGCCCCCTCCTACGAGCAGTACTTC; cdr3_aa: CASSQAGTSGRAPSYEQYF
clone_size: .; d_call: .; v_call: TRBV10-3; j_call: TRBJ2-3; cdr3_nt: TGTGCCAGTACCCCGAAAGCCACAGATACGCAGTATTTT; cdr3_aa: CASTPKATDTQYF
clone_size: .; d_call: TRBD2; v_call: TRBV6-5; j_call: TRBJ2-1; cdr3_nt: TGTGCCAGCAGCTTAGCGGGTAGTCTCGATGAGCAGTTCTTC; cdr3_aa: CASSLAGSLDEQFF
clone_size: .; d_call: .; v_call: TRBV28; j_call: TRBJ1-2; cdr3_nt: TGTGCCAGCAGTCGGGAAATCTATGGCTACACCTTC; cdr3_aa: CASSREIYGYTF
clone_size: .; d_call: .; v_call: TRBV29-1; j_call: TRBJ2-7; cdr3_nt: TGCAGCGTTGAGTGGGGGTCGGGGAACGAGCAGTACTTC; cdr3_aa: CSVEWGSGNEQYF
clone_size: few; d_call: TRBD2; v_call: TRBV2; j_call: TRBJ2-1; cdr3_nt: TGTGCCAGCAGTGAAGCTCTAGCGGGAGGGCGTGGTGAGCAGTTCTTC; cdr3_aa: CASSEALAGGRGEQFF
clone_size: .; d_call: .; v_call: TRBV28; j_call: TRBJ2-7; cdr3_nt: TGTGCCAGCTCAAAGGGCCACGAGCAGTACTTC; cdr3_aa: CASSKGHEQYF
clone_size: few; d_call: TRBD2; v_call: TRBV25-1; j_call: TRBJ2-2; cdr3_nt: TGTGCCAGCAGTGAATACGGGACTAGCGGCCCCACCGGGGAGCTGTTTTTT; cdr3_aa: CASSEYGTSGPTGELFF
clone_size: .; d_call: TRBD2; v_call: TRBV6-1; j_call: TRBJ2-3; cdr3_nt: TGTGCCAGCAGTGAAAGGAGCGGGAGGGTCCCAGATACGCAGTATTTT; cdr3_aa: CASSERSGRVPDTQYF
clone_size: .; d_call: .; v_call: TRBV7-2; j_call: TRBJ1-4; cdr3_nt: TGTGCCAGCAGCTCCCCCTGGGACTCTTTTAATGAAAAACTGTTTTTT; cdr3_aa: CASSSPWDSFNEKLFF
clone_size: .; d_call: .; v_call: TRBV3-1; j_call: TRBJ1-2; cdr3_nt: TGTGCCAGCAGCCCCTCAGGGCCGGATGGCTACACCTTC; cdr3_aa: CASSPSGPDGYTF
clone_size: once; d_call: TRBD2; v_call: TRBV7-9; j_call: TRBJ2-5; cdr3_nt: TGTGCCAGCCGAAGTGGATTCGGACTAGCGGGGCAAGAGACCCAGTACTTC; cdr3_aa: CASRSGFGLAGQETQYF
clone_size: few; d_call: .; v_call: TRBV12-3/TRBV12-4; j_call: TRBJ2-3; cdr3_nt: TGTGCCAGCAGTCCCCGGGCAACAGATACGCAGTATTTT; cdr3_aa: CASSPRATDTQYF
clone_size: .; d_call: .; v_call: TRBV5-6; j_call: TRBJ2-7; cdr3_nt: TGTGCCAGCAGCTTCGGACTCGGTTCCGTCTACGAGCAGTACTTC; cdr3_aa: CASSFGLGSVYEQYF
clone_size: many; d_call: .; v_call: TRBV20-1; j_call: TRBJ2-3; cdr3_nt: TGCAGTGCTAGAGATTCTCTCCAGGGGACAGATACGCAGTATTTT; cdr3_aa: CSARDSLQGTDTQYF
clone_size: .; d_call: TRBD2; v_call: TRBV29-1; j_call: TRBJ2-3; cdr3_nt: TGCAGCGTTGAAGGCGGGAGGGCCACAGATACGCAGTATTTT; cdr3_aa: CSVEGGRATDTQYF
clone_size: .; d_call: .; v_call: TRBV6-6; j_call: TRBJ2-2; cdr3_nt: TGTGCCAGCAGTTACTCGGCCCCTAATGGCGGGGAGCTGTTTTTT; cdr3_aa: CASSYSAPNGGELFF
clone_size: .; d_call: .; v_call: TRBV4-1; j_call: TRBJ2-7; cdr3_nt: TGCGCCAGCAGCCTCAGGAGCTCCTACGAGCAGTACTTC; cdr3_aa: CASSLRSSYEQYF
clone_size: few; d_call: .; v_call: TRBV4-2; j_call: TRBJ2-1; cdr3_nt: TGTGCCAGCAGCCAAGGTTTAGCCCAGGGGTACAATGAGCAGTTCTTC; cdr3_aa: CASSQGLAQGYNEQFF
clone_size: .; d_call: .; v_call: TRBV29-1; j_call: TRBJ2-3; cdr3_nt: TGCAGCGTTGAAGAAGGGCGGCAGTCTAGCACAGATACGCAGTATTTT; cdr3_aa: CSVEEGRQSSTDTQYF
clone_size: few; d_call: .; v_call: TRBV5-1; j_call: TRBJ2-5; cdr3_nt: TGCGCCAGCAGCTTGACCAACACCAAGGAGACCCAGTACTTC; cdr3_aa: CASSLTNTKETQYF
clone_size: .; d_call: .; v_call: TRBV4-1; j_call: TRBJ2-7; cdr3_nt: TGCGCCAGCAGCCAAGATGGCAGGGGTACCCACGAGCAGTACTTC; cdr3_aa: CASSQDGRGTHEQYF
clone_size: many; d_call: .; v_call: TRBV7-7; j_call: TRBJ2-2; cdr3_nt: TGTGCTAGCAGTCCCCGCTCCGGCGGACCCACCGGGGAGCTGTTTTTT; cdr3_aa: CASSPRSGGPTGELFF
clone_size: .; d_call: .; v_call: TRBV29-1; j_call: TRBJ1-5; cdr3_nt: TGCAGCGTTGCTTCGGGACTCAATCAGCCCCAGCATTTT; cdr3_aa: CSVASGLNQPQHF
clone_size: .; d_call: .; v_call: TRBV7-9; j_call: TRBJ2-3; cdr3_nt: TGTGCCAGCAGCTTACTTGGGGAAGCGGAGTATTTT; cdr3_aa: CASSLLGEAEYF
clone_size: few; d_call: .; v_call: TRBV20-1; j_call: TRBJ2-3; cdr3_nt: TGCAGTGCTAGAGGTCTAGCAGATACGCAGTATTTT; cdr3_aa: CSARGLADTQYF
clone_size: few; d_call: .; v_call: TRBV20-1; j_call: TRBJ2-5; cdr3_nt: TGCAGTGCTGGGGGTCGGGAGACCCAGTACTTC; cdr3_aa: CSAGGRETQYF
clone_size: .; d_call: .; v_call: TRBV20-1; j_call: TRBJ1-1; cdr3_nt: TGCAGTGCTAGAGATCTGGCGACGAACACTGAAGCTTTCTTT; cdr3_aa: CSARDLATNTEAFF
clone_size: .; d_call: .; v_call: TRBV14; j_call: TRBJ2-2; cdr3_nt: TGTGCCAGCAGCCCTCAGGTGGCTAACTATCCCGCGGAGCTGTTTTTT; cdr3_aa: CASSPQVANYPAELFF
clone_size: few; d_call: .; v_call: TRBV28; j_call: TRBJ2-3; cdr3_nt: TGTGCCAGCAGTTTATGCCGGACCCTGTGCCCAGATACGCAGTATTTT; cdr3_aa: CASSLCRTLCPDTQYF
clone_size: .; d_call: .; v_call: TRBV7-6; j_call: TRBJ2-7; cdr3_nt: TGTGCCAGCAGCTTAGCTCGGGGACACGAGCAGTACTTC; cdr3_aa: CASSLARGHEQYF
clone_size: .; d_call: TRBD1; v_call: TRBV30; j_call: TRBJ1-5; cdr3_nt: TGTGCCTGGACTTGGACAGGGAGAAATCAGCCCCAGCATTTT; cdr3_aa: CAWTWTGRNQPQHF
clone_size: .; d_call: .; v_call: TRBV4-1; j_call: TRBJ2-5; cdr3_nt: TGCGCCAGCAGCCAAAGCGGTAGCGGACGAACGGGGACCCAGTACTTC; cdr3_aa: CASSQSGSGRTGTQYF
clone_size: .; d_call: .; v_call: TRBV6-6; j_call: TRBJ2-3; cdr3_nt: TGTGCCAGCAGGAAACCCCCAGATACGCAGTATTTT; cdr3_aa: CASRKPPDTQYF
clone_size: .; d_call: TRBD2; v_call: TRBV29-1; j_call: TRBJ2-2; cdr3_nt: TGCAGCGTTGGTAGAGCGGGGACGACCGGGGAGCTGTTTTTT; cdr3_aa: CSVGRAGTTGELFF